These 21 T cell receptor beta chains share one sample of origin, sequenced in a study of blood T cell repertoires in COVID-19. TCRdb's table, derived via immunoSEQ multiplex PCR, lists solely in-frame clones and lacks some. The data hold fewer than 400,000 clones, with around 87% observed a single time. The sequencing input was PBMCs or T cells enriched from blood (not recorded which). Receptors originate from a woman aged 45 to 65 who had recovered from COVID-19.

V is TRBV19 and J is TRBJ1-2; the D gene is possibly TRBD1 (6 bases). The germline V gene encodes CDR1 LNHDA and CDR2 SQIVND (reference sequence). The CDR3 consists of 15 residues. V shed 7 bases and J shed 2 bases, with 17 bases lying between them. In nucleotides, the CDR3 is TGTGCCAGTAACCCAACAGGGTATGGCAACTATGGCTACACCTTC. It yields the protein CASNPTGYGNYGYTF.

The chain couples TRBV3-1 (or the pseudogene TRBV3-2) to TRBJ2-2, with 10 bases lining up with TRBD2. The CDR3 runs 17 residues. From germline, CDR1 is LGHDT and CDR2 YNNKEL (reference sequence). V trimming: 0 bases; J trimming: 3 bases; junction bases outside the gene matches: 4. The CDR3 sequence: CASSQERLAGDTGELFF. As DNA, the CDR3 is TGTGCCAGCAGCCAAGAGCGACTAGCGGGTGACACCGGGGAGCTGTTTTTT.

The gene calls are TRBV28 and TRBJ1-5, with TRBD1 matching 7 bases. The ends lost 4 bases at V and 4 bases at J; junction bases unmatched: 7. The CDR3 spans 15 residues. Germline V gives CDR1 MDHEN, CDR2 SYDVKM. The CDR3 sequence is CASSYPTGKNQPQHF. DNA of the CDR3: TGTGCCAGCAGTTACCCGACAGGGAAGAATCAGCCCCAGCATTTT.

This chain joins TRBV7-9 and TRBJ2-3; D gene uncertain. The CDR3 has 15 amino acids. Per germline, CDR1 SEHNR and CDR2 FQNEAQ (reference sequence). Deletions cut 0 bases from V and 1 base from J, with 8 bases between. This chain's CDR3 is CASSLAGPRTDTQYF. For the CDR3, the DNA is TGTGCCAGCAGCTTAGCTGGCCCGCGCACAGATACGCAGTATTTT. Filled out from reference TRBV7-9 and TRBJ2-3, the complete variable domain reads DTGVSQNPRHKITKRGQNVTFRCDPISEHNRLYWYRQTLGQGPEFLTYFQNEAQLEKSRLLSDRFSAERPKGSFSTLEIQRTEQGDSAMYLCASSLAGPRTDTQYFGPGTRLTVL.

This clone was found once. V gene TRBV19 combines with J gene TRBJ2-1; the match to TRBD2 covers 9 bases. V trimming: 3 bases; J trimming: 7 bases; junction bases outside the gene matches: 7. The CDR3 length is 15 residues. Germline lookup yields CDR1 LNHDA and CDR2 SQIVND (reference sequence). The DNA for the CDR3 is TGTGCCAGTAGTATTGGCGGGGGGGCCTCGAATGAGCAGTTCTTC. It encodes CASSIGGGASNEQFF.

V is TRBV7-9 and J is TRBJ2-5; 7 nucleotides match TRBD1. This CDR3 has 14 amino acids. J was trimmed by 4 bases and V by 5 bases; bases with no gene match: 7. CDR1 is SEHNR and CDR2 is FQNEAQ in the germline V gene (reference sequence). In DNA form, the CDR3 reads TGTGCCAGCAGCCACTCGACAGGGCCAGAGACCCAGTACTTC. The encoded protein is CASSHSTGPETQYF. Full variable domain (missing parts from reference TRBV7-9 and TRBJ2-5): DTGVSQNPRHKITKRGQNVTFRCDPISEHNRLYWYRQTLGQGPEFLTYFQNEAQLEKSRLLSDRFSAERPKGSFSTLEIQRTEQGDSAMYLCASSHSTGPETQYFGPGTRLLVL.

This rearrangement joins TRBV27 to TRBJ2-7; no firm D call. The CDR3 spans 11 residues. The V end was cut by 3 bases, the J end by 5 bases, with 5 bases between. The germline V gene encodes CDR1 MNHEY and CDR2 SMNVEV (reference sequence). In DNA form, the CDR3 reads TGTGCCAGCAGTTTCGGTGACGAGCAGTACTTC. Its translation is CASSFGDEQYF.

The chain uses TRBV19 and TRBJ2-7; maybe TRBD1 (6 bases). CDR1 and CDR2 from the germline V gene are LNHDA and SQIVND (reference sequence). V lost 6 bases and J lost 1, with 13 bases in between. This CDR3 has 14 residues. The CDR3 nucleotides are TGTGCCAGTAGGCCTTGGACAGAATCCTACGAGCAGTACTTC. It translates to CASRPWTESYEQYF.

The rearrangement links TRBV28 to TRBJ1-1; 8 bases map to TRBD1. Per germline, CDR1 MDHEN and CDR2 SYDVKM. The CDR3 covers 13 residues. J was trimmed by 6 bases and V by 5 bases; bases with no gene match: 5. CDR3 sequence (DNA): TGTGCCAGCAGTATCAGGGGGCGAGCTGAAGCTTTCTTT. This translates into CASSIRGRAEAFF.

CDR3 coding DNA: TGTGCCAGCAGTTACTTGCAGGGGAATTCACCCCTCCACTTT. Translating it yields CASSYLQGNSPLHF. The rearrangement uses TRBV6-5 and TRBJ1-6; weak D call: TRBD1 (6 bases). Germline CDR1 reads MNHEY; CDR2 reads SVGAGI. The CDR3 is 14 amino acids. V was clipped by 1 base and J by 7 bases, with 8 bases between them.

The CDR3 region has the DNA TGCGCCAGCAGCCAAGATCCGATCGGTAGGGGGAACACCGGGGAGCTGTTTTTT. This encodes CASSQDPIGRGNTGELFF. The rearrangement joins TRBV4-1 to TRBJ2-2, with D possibly TRBD1 on 5 matching bases. CDR3 length: 18 residues. Trimming cost V 0 bases and J 1 base, with 15 bases left between them. The germline V gene has CDR1 MGHRA and CDR2 YSYEKL.

The chain carries TRBV6-4 and TRBJ2-2; 9 nucleotides align to TRBD1. The CDR3 runs 17 residues. The germline V gene has CDR1 MRHNA and CDR2 SNTAGT. V shed 7 bases, J shed 0 bases, and the junction held 9 bases outside the gene matches. The CDR3 bases are TGTGCCAGCATCTTAGACAGGGGGATTTCGAACACCGGGGAGCTGTTTTTT. Protein product: CASILDRGISNTGELFF.

The chain is built from TRBV5-6 and TRBJ2-7; no clear D. Between the trimmed V and J ends, which lost 4 bases and 2 bases, there was a span of 10 bases. The CDR3 spans 13 residues. Germline CDR1 reads SGHDT; CDR2 reads YYEEEE. In DNA, the CDR3 is TGTGCCAGCAGCCTCTCGGCGGCCTACGAGCAGTACTTC. Translation gives CASSLSAAYEQYF.

J is TRBJ1-4 and V is TRBV12-3 or TRBV12-4; D gene ambiguous. V lost 8 bases and J 4 bases, leaving 8 bases between the germline ends. The CDR3 totals 12 residues. For the CDR3, the DNA is TGTGCCAGCCGCGGGATTAATGAAAAACTGTTTTTT. It specifies CASRGINEKLFF.

V and J are TRBV7-8 and TRBJ2-3, with TRBD1 matching 7 bases. This CDR3 spans 16 amino acids. Unmatched junction bases numbered 8, after V lost 5 bases and J lost 0 bases. CDR1 is SGHVS, CDR2 FQNEAQ, per germline. CDR3 protein: CASSEQLTGSTDTQYF. CDR3 bases: TGTGCCAGCAGCGAGCAACTGACAGGGAGCACAGATACGCAGTATTTT.

The CDR3 nucleotides are TGTGCCAGCAAAGGGGCGAAAGGTGAATTGGGCTATGGCTACACCTTC. As protein: CASKGAKGELGYGYTF. V and J are TRBV28 and TRBJ1-2, with D perhaps TRBD1 (5 bases). This CDR3 is built from 16 residues. Trimming stripped 7 bases from V and 4 bases from J, with 22 bases between. The germline gives CDR1 MDHEN, CDR2 SYDVKM.

This chain links TRBV18 with TRBJ1-2; D remains ambiguous. V dropped 4 bases and J dropped 6 bases, with 15 bases sitting between them. Germline CDR1 and CDR2: KGHSH and LQKENI. The CDR3 is 14 amino acids. The CDR3 region has the DNA TGTGCCAGCTCACAGGGTGAGGGCTGGGATGGCTACACCTTC. Translating gives CASSQGEGWDGYTF.

The chain joins TRBV6-5 to TRBJ1-5, with D perhaps matching TRBD1 (6 bases). Looked up from germline, CDR1 is MNHEY and CDR2 is SVGAGI. The ends were cut back, 5 bases at V and 0 bases at J, with 8 bases in the middle. The CDR3 contains 14 residues. Here the CDR3 reads CASSTGYSNQPQHF. In DNA, the CDR3 is TGTGCCAGCAGTACAGGGTATAGCAATCAGCCCCAGCATTTT.

J is TRBJ1-6 and V is TRBV9; unclear D gene. V gave up 2 bases and J gave up 2 bases, with 8 bases separating them. The CDR3 is 15 amino acids. Per germline, CDR1 SGDLS and CDR2 YYNGEE. The chain's CDR3 is CASSVTGAYNSPLHF. The CDR3 region has the DNA TGTGCCAGCAGCGTTACGGGTGCCTATAATTCACCCCTCCACTTT.

The rearrangement uses TRBV30 and TRBJ2-7, with TRBD1 matching over 8 bases. Looked up from germline, CDR1 is GTSNPN and CDR2 is SVGIG (reference sequence). J was trimmed by 2 bases and V by 4 bases; bases with no gene match: 16. This CDR3 spans 17 amino acids. Here the CDR3 DNA reads TGTGCCTGGACGAGGACAGGGCCTGGGAGGATACCCTACGAGCAGTACTTC. Translated: CAWTRTGPGRIPYEQYF.

Ten or more counts support this clone. The V and J genes are TRBV5-4 and TRBJ2-2, with D unclear. V dropped 4 bases and J dropped 1 base, with 8 bases sitting between them. Germline V gene sequence: CDR1 SGHNT, CDR2 YYREEE (reference sequence). This CDR3 spans 14 amino acids. In DNA form, the CDR3 reads TGTGCCAGCAGCCCGCCCAGGAACACCGGGGAGCTGTTTTTT. Amino acids: CASSPPRNTGELFF. Combining the CDR3 with reference TRBV5-4 and TRBJ2-2 gives the whole variable domain ETGVTQSPTHLIKTRGQQVTLRCSSQSGHNTVSWYQQALGQGPQFIFQYYREEENGRGNFPPRFSGLQFPNYSSELNVNALELDDSALYLCASSPPRNTGELFFGEGSRLTVL.